A single sample is the source of the 25 T cell receptor beta chains below, sequenced in a study of regulatory T cells in long-lasting Graves disease. Building the TCR beta libraries relied on iRepertoire HTBI primers, and CDR3 regions underwent Arm-PCR. From the multiplex PCR reads, TCRdb called clonotypes with MiXCR, one entry per CDR3 protein. The table includes about 460,000 distinct CDR3 sequences, about 20% detected once. The time point is: persistent/refractory GD, antithyroid drugs over 5 years with positive TRAb. Following extraction of RNA from PBMCs, that RNA was used to make the TCR library. Sequenced here: peripheral blood mononuclear cells (PBMCs), sampled when the disease was refractory, from a patient treated with antithyroid drugs. These TCRs come from a female donor with Graves disease.

The V and J genes are TRBV4-3 and TRBJ2-7; D possibly corresponds to TRBD2 (6 bases). The germline V gene encodes CDR1 LGHNA and CDR2 YSLEER. CDR3 length: 16 residues. The V gene lost 0 bases and the J gene lost 2 bases, with 14 bases spanning the gap. DNA of the CDR3: TGCGCCAGCAGCCAAGATGGCGGGGTTTTGCCCTACGAGCAGTACTTC. Its protein is CASSQDGGVLPYEQYF.

This clonotype was counted between two and nine times. The CDR3 region is CASSLEGQGRSLHF. CDR3 bases: TGTGCCAGCAGCTTAGAGGGACAGGGTAGGTCCCTCCACTTT. V usage is TRBV7-9 and J usage is TRBJ1-6, with 9 nucleotides matching TRBD1. In germline, CDR1 is SEHNR, CDR2 FQNEAQ (reference sequence). V dropped 1 base and J dropped 14; count of bases not matched to a gene: 6. The CDR3 runs to 14 residues.

With regard to this clonotype: A read error may explain this, as a much larger clone is one base away. The chain is built from TRBV7-8 and TRBJ1-1; D gene uncertain. V was cut by 5 bases and J by 4 bases, with 11 bases left in between. Germline values: CDR1 SGHVS, CDR2 FQNEAQ. This CDR3 spans 13 amino acids. The CDR3 DNA reads as TGTGCCAGCAGCCCAGTACTGAGCACTGAAGCTTTCTTT. Protein: CASSPVLSTEAFF.

On this clonotype: This may be a read error, as it is one base from a much larger clone. The chain couples TRBV28 to TRBJ2-7; D possibly corresponds to TRBD1 (6 bases). V was clipped by 6 bases and J by 6 bases, with 9 bases between them. The CDR3 covers 11 residues. CDR1 is MDHEN and CDR2 is SYDVKM in the germline V gene. As DNA, the CDR3 is TGTGCCAGCAGGCCAGGGGTCGAGCAGTACTTC. Translating it yields CASRPGVEQYF.

This clonotype was counted ten times or more. The chain carries TRBV28 and TRBJ1-5; a possible D gene is TRBD1 (5 bases). The CDR3 loop spans 14 amino acids. V was shortened by 4 bases and J by 2 bases, with 9 bases between the two germline ends. CDR1 and CDR2 from the germline V gene are MDHEN and SYDVKM. CDR3 protein: CASSWGRGNQPQHF. For the CDR3, the DNA is TGTGCCAGCAGTTGGGGCAGGGGCAATCAGCCCCAGCATTTT.

The genes are TRBV20-1 and TRBJ2-2; weak D call: TRBD2 (6 bases). The germline V gene encodes CDR1 DFQATT and CDR2 SNEGSKA (reference sequence). The V end lost 1 base, the J end lost 6 bases, and 9 bases lay between the germline ends. The CDR3 is made up of 13 amino acids. The CDR3, as DNA: TGCAGTGCTAGAGGACTAGACGCCGGGGAGCTGTTTTTT. This sequence encodes CSARGLDAGELFF.

This clonotype showed up just a few times. The rearrangement links TRBV20-1 to TRBJ2-7; D unresolved. CDR1 and CDR2 from the germline V gene are DFQATT and SNEGSKA (reference sequence). This CDR3 is built from 12 residues. V lost 1 base and J lost 0, with 4 bases in between. DNA of the CDR3: TGCAGTGCTAGAGTGTACTCCTACGAGCAGTACTTC. This encodes CSARVYSYEQYF.

The gene calls are TRBV10-3 and TRBJ1-3; the D is unclear. Germline CDR1 ENHRY, CDR2 SYGVKD. The CDR3 has 14 amino acids. V shed 3 bases and J shed 3 bases, with 9 bases lying between them. CDR3 DNA sequence: TGTGCCATCAGTGAATCGGGAGGTGGAAACACCATATATTTT. Residues: CAISESGGGNTIYF.

The chain carries TRBV7-2 and TRBJ1-3; D gene uncertain. V lost 1 base to trimming and J lost 4 bases, with 8 bases between them. The CDR3 is made up of 14 amino acids. Germline V gives CDR1 SGHTA, CDR2 FQGNSA. The CDR3 DNA follows: TGTGCCAGCAGCTTAGGGCAAGGGGGAAACACCATATATTTT. This encodes CASSLGQGGNTIYF.

This clonotype was counted ten times or more. The V gene is TRBV10-3, the J gene TRBJ1-1; 7 bases line up with TRBD1. The V and J ends lost 5 bases and 0 bases, in that order; junction bases with no gene match: 9. This CDR3 is built from 16 residues. Germline loops: CDR1 ENHRY, CDR2 SYGVKD. CDR3 protein: CAISSNSGQLNTEAFF. CDR3 DNA: TGTGCCATCAGTAGCAATTCGGGACAGTTGAACACTGAAGCTTTCTTT.

This clonotype was observed a few times. The chain carries TRBV20-1 and TRBJ1-2; maybe TRBD1 (6 bases). Trimming removed 5 bases from V and 4 bases from J, with 14 bases in between. The CDR3 loop spans 13 amino acids. Germline V gene data show CDR1 as DFQATT and CDR2 as SNEGSKA (reference sequence). The CDR3 bases are TGCAGTGCTGAACCAGCAGGGGTCTATGGCTACACCTTC. Translated: CSAEPAGVYGYTF.

The rearrangement uses TRBV7-9 and TRBJ2-7; D is undetermined. Trimming took off 6 bases at V and 7 bases at J, with 16 bases between the two ends. This CDR3 region has 13 residues. Germline-derived CDR1 and CDR2 are SEHNR and FQNEAQ (reference sequence). The CDR3 DNA reads TGTGCCAGCAGGGGGTTGGGGTTCCGGGAGCAGTACTTC. Residues: CASRGLGFREQYF.

This clonotype was recorded at least ten times. V and J are TRBV12-3 or TRBV12-4 and TRBJ2-4; the D gene is possibly TRBD1 (6 bases). CDR3 length: 16 residues. V dropped 6 bases and J dropped 0 bases, with 15 bases sitting between them. CDR3 region: CASRSGTPLAKNIQYF. The CDR3 coding sequence is TGTGCCAGCAGATCCGGGACACCCTTAGCCAAAAACATTCAGTACTTC.

This clonotype was observed many times. The rearrangement uses TRBV12-3 or TRBV12-4 and TRBJ2-5; the match to TRBD1 covers 9 bases. The trim removed 6 bases at V and 5 bases at J, leaving 4 bases unmatched. This CDR3 is 13 amino acids long. The CDR3 coding sequence is TGTGCCAGCAGGGGGACAGGGACTGAGACCCAGTACTTC. Its protein product is CASRGTGTETQYF.

This clonotype was seen ten or more times. V usage is TRBV10-3 and J usage is TRBJ1-1; TRBD1 might be the D (6 bases). The germline gives CDR1 ENHRY, CDR2 SYGVKD. The CDR3 contains 12 residues. V was cut by 2 bases and J by 9 bases, with 10 bases left in between. CDR3 DNA: TGTGCCATCAGTGAGGTAGGGGGGAAAGCTTTCTTT. Translated, it gives CAISEVGGKAFF.

This clonotype was recorded a few times. The CDR3 is CASSLRQGIGQPQHF. The CDR3, as DNA: TGTGCCAGCAGTTTAAGACAGGGGATAGGGCAGCCCCAGCATTTT. The chain carries TRBV27 and TRBJ1-5, with 8 bases matching TRBD1. V lost 2 bases to trimming and J lost 7 bases; unmatched junction nucleotides: 7. The germline V gene encodes CDR1 MNHEY and CDR2 SMNVEV (reference sequence). This CDR3 region has 15 residues.

In this sample, this clonotype turned up many times. This chain connects TRBV7-2 to TRBJ1-5, with no clear D. V lost 2 bases, J lost 7 bases, and 6 bases lay in between. Per the germline V gene, CDR1 is SGHTA and CDR2 is FQGNSA. CDR3 length equals 12 residues. As DNA, the CDR3 is TGTGCCAGCAGCTTACCTGGGCAGCCCCAGCATTTT. Its translation is CASSLPGQPQHF. Looking up the rest from reference TRBV7-2 and TRBJ1-5 gives the full variable domain: GAGVSQSPSNKVTEKGKDVELRCDPISGHTALYWYRQSLGQGLEFLIYFQGNSAPDKSGLPSDRFSAERTGGSVSTLTIQRTQQEDSAVYLCASSLPGQPQHFGDGTRLSIL.

This clonotype was recorded at least ten times. The CDR3: CASRGRQGYTF. Here the CDR3 DNA reads TGTGCCAGCCGGGGGCGACAAGGCTACACCTTC. This chain uses TRBV3-1 with TRBJ1-2, with a tentative D call TRBD1 (6 bases). Germline-derived CDR1 and CDR2 are LGHDT and YNNKEL (reference sequence). V was pared by 8 bases and J by 8 bases, with 12 bases between. The CDR3 consists of 11 residues.

This clonotype was observed many times. This chain uses TRBV30 with TRBJ2-5, with 8 bases fitting TRBD1. Per germline, CDR1 GTSNPN and CDR2 SVGIG (reference sequence). The junction had 1 base not matched to a gene; V was cut back by 0 bases and J by 1 base. The CDR3 totals 14 residues. The CDR3 here is CAWSVGQGQETQYF. The CDR3 nucleotides are TGTGCCTGGAGTGTAGGACAGGGCCAAGAGACCCAGTACTTC.

Note on this clonotype: A much larger clone differs by one base, so this may be a read error. This chain uses TRBV20-1 with TRBJ2-7; D may be TRBD2 (5 bases). CDR3 length: 13 residues. V was trimmed by 5 bases and J by 6 bases, leaving 17 bases between them. Germline V gene lookup returns CDR1 DFQATT and CDR2 SNEGSKA (reference sequence). The CDR3 protein is CSAPKEATCEQYF. CDR3 sequence (DNA): TGCAGTGCTCCAAAGGAGGCAACCTGCGAGCAGTACTTC.

V and J are TRBV5-1 and TRBJ1-1, with 9 positions matching TRBD1. CDR3 length: 15 amino acids. The junction had 6 bases not matched to a gene; V was cut back by 5 bases and J by 1 base. Germline loops: CDR1 SGHRS, CDR2 YFSETQ. The CDR3: CASSDRDRENTEAFF. Written as DNA, the CDR3 is TGCGCCAGCAGTGACCGGGACAGGGAGAACACTGAAGCTTTCTTT.

Many counts were recorded for this clonotype. V gene TRBV7-2 combines with J gene TRBJ2-7, with no clear D. Germline CDR1 SGHTA, CDR2 FQGNSA. CDR3 size: 16 residues. Between the trimmed V and J ends, which lost 1 base and 1 base, there was a span of 14 bases. DNA of the CDR3: TGTGCCAGCAGCTTAGAGGAGTGGAATCCTTCCTACGAGCAGTACTTC. It specifies CASSLEEWNPSYEQYF.

In this sample, this clonotype turned up many times. J is TRBJ2-2 and V is TRBV11-2, with 8 bases aligning to TRBD1. The CDR3 runs 17 residues. The V and J ends lost 5 bases and 4 bases, in that order; junction bases with no gene match: 12. The germline gives CDR1 SGHAT, CDR2 FQNNGV. The CDR3, as DNA: TGTGCCAGCAGCAAGGAAGCAGGGGGCGTAGGCACCGGGGAGCTGTTTTTT. Encoded protein: CASSKEAGGVGTGELFF.

There are a few counts of this clonotype. The DNA of the CDR3 is TGTGCCAGCGGTCAGGGTACAAACCAAGAGACCCAGTACTTC. It yields the protein CASGQGTNQETQYF. The rearrangement joins TRBV5-8 to TRBJ2-5; D is perhaps TRBD1 (5 bases). The V end lost 7 bases, the J end lost 0 bases, and 13 bases lay between the germline ends. The CDR3 spans 14 residues. Germline V lookup: CDR1 SGHTS, CDR2 YDEGEE. The full variable domain, completed using reference TRBV5-8 and TRBJ2-5, is EAGVTQSPTHLIKTRGQQATLRCSPISGHTSVYWYQQALGLGLQFLLWYDEGEERNRGNFPPRFSGRQFPNYSSELNVNALELEDSALYLCASGQGTNQETQYFGPGTRLLVL.

This clonotype was detected only a few times. The chain is built from TRBV9 and TRBJ2-7, with D perhaps TRBD2 (6 bases). CDR1 and CDR2 (germline): SGDLS, YYNGEE. The V end was cut by 3 bases, the J end by 3 bases, with 13 bases between. CDR3 length: 14 amino acids. Here the CDR3 reads CASSGDSSSYEQYF. The CDR3 DNA reads TGTGCCAGCAGCGGGGACTCCTCTAGCTACGAGCAGTACTTC.